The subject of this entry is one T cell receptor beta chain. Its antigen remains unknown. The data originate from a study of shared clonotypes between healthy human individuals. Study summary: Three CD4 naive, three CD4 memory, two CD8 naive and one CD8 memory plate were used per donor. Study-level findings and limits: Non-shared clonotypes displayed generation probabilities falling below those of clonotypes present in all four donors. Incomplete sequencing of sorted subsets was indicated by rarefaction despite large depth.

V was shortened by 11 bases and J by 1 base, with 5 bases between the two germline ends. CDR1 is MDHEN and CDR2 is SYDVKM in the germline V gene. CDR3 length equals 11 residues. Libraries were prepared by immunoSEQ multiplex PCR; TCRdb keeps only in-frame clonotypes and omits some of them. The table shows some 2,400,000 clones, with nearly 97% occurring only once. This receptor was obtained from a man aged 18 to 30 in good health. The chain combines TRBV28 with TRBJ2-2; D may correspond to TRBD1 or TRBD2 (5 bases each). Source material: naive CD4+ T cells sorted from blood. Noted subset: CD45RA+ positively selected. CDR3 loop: CAGGNTGELFF. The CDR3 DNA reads TGTGCCGGGGGGAACACCGGGGAGCTGTTTTTT.